This T cell receptor (beta chain) was documented in a study of T cell clonotyping in hematopoietic cell transplantation. Study-level findings and limits: Pathologically expanded recipient clonotypes increased progressively from day 30 to day 180 as diversity fell.

Notes on this clone: Its antigen remains unknown.

The assay was immunoSEQ multiplex PCR, and TCRdb's table has in-frame clones only and misses some. The profile shows fewer than 20,000 clones, approximately 87% of them singletons. From germline, CDR1 is SGHRS and CDR2 YFSETQ. The V end was cut by 0 bases, the J end by 4 bases, with 4 bases between. The CDR3 extends over 13 amino acids. This clonotype originated in a male patient aged 60 to 75 who had an allogeneic stem cell transplant from a related donor, so the T cells may come from the graft donor. Some clones in this sample may be carry-over from other donors' samples. This specimen was PBMCs, taken 100 days after allogeneic stem cell transplant. The chain carries TRBV5-1 and TRBJ2-2; no firm D call. CDR3 sequence reads: CASSLVGTGELFF. The CDR3 region has the DNA TGCGCCAGCAGCTTGGTGGGCACCGGGGAGCTGTTTTTT.